These T cell receptor beta chains were read from a single sample in a study of T-cell reconstitution after alpha-beta-depleted transplantation in children. TCRdb re-called the PCR reads with MiXCR, one entry per CDR3 protein. The sample holds a few hundred thousand distinct CDR3 sequences, approximately 20% seen once. The sequenced sample was PBMCs from the stem cell graft donor, obtained from the stem cell graft. These receptors were obtained from a human donor who donated a stem cell graft to a child with acute lymphoblastic leukemia. Each CDR3 is given with its conserved first and last residue. D genes are given only for firm matches. Size tells how often a clone was seen (once, few, many) or the class of an expanded clone, and some rows leave it out.

clone_size	j_call	v_call	d_call	cdr3_aa	cdr3_nt
few	TRBJ2-7	TRBV4-1	NA	CASNGPGGRDPLTYEQYF	TGCGCCAGCAATGGACCTGGGGGGCGGGACCCTTTAACCTACGAGCAGTACTTC
few	TRBJ2-1	TRBV6-6	NA	CASSYLTAEQFF	TGTGCCAGCAGTTACTTGACGGCTGAGCAGTTCTTC
few	TRBJ2-7	TRBV9	TRBD2	CASSPSASGRMNEQYF	TGTGCCAGCAGCCCTTCGGCTAGCGGGAGGATGAACGAGCAGTACTTC
NA	TRBJ2-5	TRBV29-1	TRBD1	CSVGQGASETQYF	TGCAGCGTTGGACAGGGGGCGAGTGAGACCCAGTACTTC
NA	TRBJ2-6	TRBV11-2	TRBD2	CASSRRLAGATGANVLTF	TGTGCCAGCAGCCGAAGACTAGCGGGAGCTACAGGGGCCAACGTCCTGACTTTC
few	TRBJ2-5	TRBV28	TRBD2	CASTQRTSVQTQYF	TGTGCCAGCACCCAGAGGACTAGCGTACAGACCCAGTACTTC
once	TRBJ2-1	TRBV7-2	NA	CASSLGGPSYDEQFF	TGTGCCAGCAGCTTAGGCGGTCCCTCCTACGATGAGCAGTTCTTC
few	TRBJ2-1	TRBV2	TRBD2	CASSAPLAGASSNEQFF	TGTGCCAGCAGTGCCCCCCTAGCGGGAGCGTCCAGCAATGAGCAGTTCTTC
few	TRBJ2-3	TRBV14	NA	CASSQVWGSGDTQYF	TGTGCCAGCAGCCAAGTGTGGGGGTCCGGAGATACGCAGTATTTT
NA	TRBJ1-2	TRBV29-1	NA	CSVESQDYGYTF	TGCAGCGTTGAATCCCAAGACTATGGCTACACCTTC